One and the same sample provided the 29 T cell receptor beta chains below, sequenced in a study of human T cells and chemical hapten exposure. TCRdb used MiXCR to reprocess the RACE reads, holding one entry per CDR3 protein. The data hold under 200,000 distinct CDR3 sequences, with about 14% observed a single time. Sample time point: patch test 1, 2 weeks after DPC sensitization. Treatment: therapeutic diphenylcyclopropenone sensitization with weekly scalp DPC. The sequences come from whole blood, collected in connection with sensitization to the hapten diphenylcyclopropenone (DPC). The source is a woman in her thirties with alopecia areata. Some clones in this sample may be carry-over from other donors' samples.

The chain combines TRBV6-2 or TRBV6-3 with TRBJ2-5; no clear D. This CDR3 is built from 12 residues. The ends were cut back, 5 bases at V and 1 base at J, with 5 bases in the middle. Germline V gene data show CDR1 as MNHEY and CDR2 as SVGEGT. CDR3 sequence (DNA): TGTGCCAGCAGTAGACTCCAAGAGACCCAGTACTTC. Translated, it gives CASSRLQETQYF.

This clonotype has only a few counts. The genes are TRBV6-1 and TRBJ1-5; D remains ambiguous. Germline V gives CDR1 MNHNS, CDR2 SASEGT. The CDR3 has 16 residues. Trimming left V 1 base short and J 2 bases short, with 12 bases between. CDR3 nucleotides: TGTGCCAGCAGTGAAGGAGGAATCGTCGGCAATCAGCCCCAGCATTTT. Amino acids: CASSEGGIVGNQPQHF.

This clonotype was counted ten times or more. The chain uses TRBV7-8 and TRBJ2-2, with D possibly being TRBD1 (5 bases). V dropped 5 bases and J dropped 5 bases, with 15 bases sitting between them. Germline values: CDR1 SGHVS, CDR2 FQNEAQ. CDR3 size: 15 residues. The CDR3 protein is CASSITDRETGELFF. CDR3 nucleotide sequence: TGTGCCAGCAGCATAACAGACAGAGAAACCGGGGAGCTGTTTTTT.

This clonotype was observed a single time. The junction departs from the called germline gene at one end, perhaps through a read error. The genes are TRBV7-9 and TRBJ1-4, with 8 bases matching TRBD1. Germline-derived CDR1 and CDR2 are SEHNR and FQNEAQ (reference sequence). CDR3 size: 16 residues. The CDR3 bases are TGTGCCTGCAGCCCCGGACAGGGCCTCTTTAATGAAAAACTGTTTTTT. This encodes CACSPGQGLFNEKLFF.

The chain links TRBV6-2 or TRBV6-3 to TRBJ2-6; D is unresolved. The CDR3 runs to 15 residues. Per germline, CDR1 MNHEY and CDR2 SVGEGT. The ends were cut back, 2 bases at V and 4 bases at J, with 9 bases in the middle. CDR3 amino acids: CASSYALTGANVLTF. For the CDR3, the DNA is TGTGCCAGCAGTTACGCGTTGACGGGGGCCAACGTCCTGACTTTC.

CDR3 protein: CASSQGTSNQPQHF. The CDR3 nucleotides read TGTGCCAGCAGCCAGGGGACTAGCAATCAGCCCCAGCATTTT. The rearrangement joins TRBV3-1 to TRBJ1-5; a weak D match, TRBD1 (5 bases). V was shortened by 3 bases and J by 0 bases, with 6 bases between the two germline ends. This CDR3 comprises 14 residues. Germline V CDR1 and CDR2: LGHDT, YNNKEL (reference sequence).

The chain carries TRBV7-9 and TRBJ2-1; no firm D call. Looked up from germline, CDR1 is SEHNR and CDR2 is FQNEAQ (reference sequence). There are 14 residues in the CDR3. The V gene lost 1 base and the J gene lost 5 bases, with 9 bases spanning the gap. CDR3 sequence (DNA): TGTGCCAGCAGCTTAGGACTGATTAACAATGAGCAGTTCTTC. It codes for CASSLGLINNEQFF.

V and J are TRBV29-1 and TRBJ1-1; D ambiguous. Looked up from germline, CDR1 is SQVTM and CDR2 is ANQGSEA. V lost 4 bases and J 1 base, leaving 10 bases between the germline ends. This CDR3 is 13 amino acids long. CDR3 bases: TGCAGCGTTGGCCGAGAAGAGAACACTGAAGCTTTCTTT. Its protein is CSVGREENTEAFF.

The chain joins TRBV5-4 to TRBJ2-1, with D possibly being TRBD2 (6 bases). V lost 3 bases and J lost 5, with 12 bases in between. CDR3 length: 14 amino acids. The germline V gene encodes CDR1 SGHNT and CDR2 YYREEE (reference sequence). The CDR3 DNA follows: TGTGCCAGCAGCTCCCGGGACTTCCACAATGAGCAGTTCTTC. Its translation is CASSSRDFHNEQFF.

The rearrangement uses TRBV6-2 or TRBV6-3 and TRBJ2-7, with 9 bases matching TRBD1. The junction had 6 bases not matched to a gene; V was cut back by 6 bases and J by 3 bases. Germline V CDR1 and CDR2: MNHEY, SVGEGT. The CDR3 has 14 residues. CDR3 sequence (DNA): TGTGCCAGCAGAACCGGGACAGGGTACTACGAGCAGTACTTC. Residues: CASRTGTGYYEQYF.

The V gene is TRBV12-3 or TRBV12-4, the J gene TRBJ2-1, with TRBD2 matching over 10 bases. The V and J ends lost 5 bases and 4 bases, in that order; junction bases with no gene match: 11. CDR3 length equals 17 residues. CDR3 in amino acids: CASSPRLAGGLYNEQFF. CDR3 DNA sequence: TGTGCCAGCAGTCCCCGCTTAGCGGGAGGTCTATACAATGAGCAGTTCTTC.

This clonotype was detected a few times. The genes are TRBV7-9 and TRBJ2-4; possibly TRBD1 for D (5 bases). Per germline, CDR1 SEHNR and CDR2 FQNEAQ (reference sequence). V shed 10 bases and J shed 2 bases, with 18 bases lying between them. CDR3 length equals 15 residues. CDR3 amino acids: CATDQKGLSKNIQYF. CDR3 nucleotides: TGTGCCACCGATCAGAAGGGGTTGTCCAAAAACATTCAGTACTTC.

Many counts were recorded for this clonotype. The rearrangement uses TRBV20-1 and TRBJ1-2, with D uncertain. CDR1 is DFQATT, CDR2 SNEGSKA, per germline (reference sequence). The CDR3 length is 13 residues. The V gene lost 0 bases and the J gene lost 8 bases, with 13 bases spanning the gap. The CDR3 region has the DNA TGCAGTGCTAGAGATCTAGTAGGAGACGGCTACACCTTC. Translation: CSARDLVGDGYTF.

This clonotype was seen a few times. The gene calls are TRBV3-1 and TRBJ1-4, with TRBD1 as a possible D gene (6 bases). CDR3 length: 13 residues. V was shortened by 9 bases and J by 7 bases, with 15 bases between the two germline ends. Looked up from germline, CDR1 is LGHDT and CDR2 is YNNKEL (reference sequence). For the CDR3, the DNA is TGTGCCAGTGTCGACAGGTCCCGTGAAAAACTGTTTTTT. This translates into CASVDRSREKLFF.

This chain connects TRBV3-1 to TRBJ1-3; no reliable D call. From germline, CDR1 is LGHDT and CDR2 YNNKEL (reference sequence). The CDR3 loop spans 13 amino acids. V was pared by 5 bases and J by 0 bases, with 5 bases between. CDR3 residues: CASSIDSGNTIYF. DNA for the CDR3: TGTGCCAGCAGCATAGACTCTGGAAACACCATATATTTT.

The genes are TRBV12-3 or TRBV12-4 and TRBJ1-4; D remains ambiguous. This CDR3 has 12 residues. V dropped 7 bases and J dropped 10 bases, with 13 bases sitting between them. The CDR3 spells CASTQRMGKLFF. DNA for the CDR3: TGTGCCAGCACCCAACGTATGGGAAAACTGTTTTTT.

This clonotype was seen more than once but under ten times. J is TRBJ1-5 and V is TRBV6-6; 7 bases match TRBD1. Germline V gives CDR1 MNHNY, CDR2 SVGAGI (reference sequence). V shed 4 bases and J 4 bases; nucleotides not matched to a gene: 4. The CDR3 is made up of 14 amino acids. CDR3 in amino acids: CASSWATGNQPQHF. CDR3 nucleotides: TGTGCCAGCAGTTGGGCGACAGGGAATCAGCCCCAGCATTTT.

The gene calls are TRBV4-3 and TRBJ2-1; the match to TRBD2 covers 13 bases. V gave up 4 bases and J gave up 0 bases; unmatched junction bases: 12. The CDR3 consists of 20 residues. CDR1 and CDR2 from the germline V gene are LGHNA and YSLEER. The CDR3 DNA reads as TGCGCCAGCAGCCGTCGGACTAGCGGGGGCCGTTATCACTCCTACAATGAGCAGTTCTTC. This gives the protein CASSRRTSGGRYHSYNEQFF.

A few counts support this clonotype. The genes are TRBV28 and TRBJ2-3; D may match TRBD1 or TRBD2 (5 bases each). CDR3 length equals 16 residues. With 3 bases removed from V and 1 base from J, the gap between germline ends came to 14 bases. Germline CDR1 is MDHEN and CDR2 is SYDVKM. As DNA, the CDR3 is TGTGCCAGCAGTTTCCGGGACCCCCGTGGCACAGATACGCAGTATTTT. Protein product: CASSFRDPRGTDTQYF.

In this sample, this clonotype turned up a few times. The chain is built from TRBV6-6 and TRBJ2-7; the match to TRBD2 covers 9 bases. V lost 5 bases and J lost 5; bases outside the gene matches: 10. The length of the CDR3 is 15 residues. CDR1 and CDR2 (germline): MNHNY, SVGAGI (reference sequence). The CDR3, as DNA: TGTGCCAGCAGTCACTGGGGACTAGCTGTCGACGAGCAGTACTTC. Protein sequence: CASSHWGLAVDEQYF.

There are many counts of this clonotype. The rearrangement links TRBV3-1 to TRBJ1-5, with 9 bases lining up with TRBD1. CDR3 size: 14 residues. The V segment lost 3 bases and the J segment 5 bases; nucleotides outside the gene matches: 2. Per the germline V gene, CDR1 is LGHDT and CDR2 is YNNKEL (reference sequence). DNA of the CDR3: TGTGCCAGCAGCCAGGGGGACAGGGATCAGCCCCAGCATTTT. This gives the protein CASSQGDRDQPQHF.

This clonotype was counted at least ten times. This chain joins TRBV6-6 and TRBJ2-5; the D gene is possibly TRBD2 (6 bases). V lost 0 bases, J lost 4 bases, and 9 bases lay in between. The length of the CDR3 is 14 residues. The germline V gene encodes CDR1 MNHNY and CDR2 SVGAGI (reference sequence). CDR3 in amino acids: CASSYSGGGETQYF. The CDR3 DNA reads TGTGCCAGCAGTTACTCGGGGGGAGGAGAGACCCAGTACTTC.

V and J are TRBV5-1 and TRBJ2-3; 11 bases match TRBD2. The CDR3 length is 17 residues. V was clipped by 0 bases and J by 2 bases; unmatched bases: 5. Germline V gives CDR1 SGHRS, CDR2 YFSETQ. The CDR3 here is CASSLDLAGGSTDTQYF. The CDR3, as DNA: TGCGCCAGCAGCTTGGACCTAGCGGGAGGCTCCACAGATACGCAGTATTTT.

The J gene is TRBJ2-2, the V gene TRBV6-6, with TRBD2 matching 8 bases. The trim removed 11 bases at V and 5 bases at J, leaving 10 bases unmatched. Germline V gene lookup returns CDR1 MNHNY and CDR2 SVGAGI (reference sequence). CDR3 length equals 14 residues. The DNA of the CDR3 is TGTGCCGTCCGAGCGGGAGTTGGTACCGGGGAGCTGTTTTTT. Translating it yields CAVRAGVGTGELFF.

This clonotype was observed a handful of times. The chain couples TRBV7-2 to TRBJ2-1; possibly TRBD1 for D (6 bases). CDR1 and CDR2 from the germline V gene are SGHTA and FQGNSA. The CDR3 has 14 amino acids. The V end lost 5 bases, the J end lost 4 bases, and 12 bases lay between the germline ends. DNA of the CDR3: TGTGCCAGCAGCCATACGGACAGTTACAATGAGCAGTTCTTC. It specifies CASSHTDSYNEQFF.

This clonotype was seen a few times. CDR3 amino acids: CSASRIAGGPYNEQFF. In DNA, the CDR3 is TGCAGTGCTAGCCGCATAGCGGGAGGGCCTTACAATGAGCAGTTCTTC. The rearrangement uses TRBV20-1 and TRBJ2-1, with 11 bases lining up with TRBD2. The V gene's germline CDR1 is DFQATT and CDR2 SNEGSKA (reference sequence). The ends lost 3 bases at V and 4 bases at J; junction bases unmatched: 8. The CDR3 runs to 16 residues.

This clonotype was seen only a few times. The CDR3 nucleotides read TGTGCCAGCAGTACGGGGACTAGCGGGATCAATGAGCAGTTCTTC. It encodes CASSTGTSGINEQFF. The gene calls are TRBV11-2 and TRBJ2-1, with TRBD2 matching over 13 bases. There are 15 residues in the CDR3. The V gene's germline CDR1 is SGHAT and CDR2 FQNNGV. The V gene end was trimmed by 6 bases and the J gene end by 6 bases; junction bases not matched to a gene: 5.

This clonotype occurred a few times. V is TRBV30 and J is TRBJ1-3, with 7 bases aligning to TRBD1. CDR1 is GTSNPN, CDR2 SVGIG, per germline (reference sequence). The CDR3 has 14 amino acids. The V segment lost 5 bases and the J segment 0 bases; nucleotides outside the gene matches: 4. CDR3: CAWGPGGSGNTIYF. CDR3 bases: TGTGCCTGGGGACCAGGGGGCTCTGGAAACACCATATATTTT.

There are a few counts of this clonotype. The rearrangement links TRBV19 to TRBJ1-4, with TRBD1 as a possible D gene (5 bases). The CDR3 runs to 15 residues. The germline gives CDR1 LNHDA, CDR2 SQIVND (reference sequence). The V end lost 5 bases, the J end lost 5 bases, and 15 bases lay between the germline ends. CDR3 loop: CASSQARGVNEKLFF. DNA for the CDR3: TGTGCCAGTAGTCAGGCTAGGGGAGTAAATGAAAAACTGTTTTTT.